These 15 T cell receptor beta chains came from one sample sequenced in a study of T cells in Graves' hyperthyroidism and ophthalmopathy. RNA transcripts gave rise to amplified TCR beta CDR3 regions. An initial round of RT-PCR targeting the TCR CDR3 relied on the HTBI primer set. TCRdb redid the calling of the multiplex PCR reads with MiXCR, one entry per CDR3 protein. This table has 500,000 to 650,000 distinct CDR3 sequences, 14% appearing once. What was sequenced was blood. Receptors originate from a woman in her thirties or forties with Graves' hyperthyroidism.

The sample holds many counts of this clonotype. V is TRBV2 and J is TRBJ2-2; 12 positions match TRBD2. The junction had 8 bases not matched to a gene; V was cut back by 6 bases and J by 3 bases. CDR3 size: 17 residues. CDR1 is SNHLY and CDR2 is FYNNEI in the germline V gene. CDR3 in amino acids: CASSSSGRAADTGELFF. Written as DNA, the CDR3 is TGTGCCAGCAGCTCTAGCGGGAGGGCCGCCGACACCGGGGAGCTGTTTTTT.

This clonotype was seen at least ten times. This CDR3 is CASSPHGLVETQYF. Here the CDR3 DNA reads TGTGCCAGCAGCCCGCACGGACTAGTGGAGACCCAGTACTTC. The chain recombines TRBV7-9 with TRBJ2-5; TRBD2 agrees at 7 bases. CDR1 and CDR2 (germline): SEHNR, FQNEAQ (reference sequence). This CDR3 has 14 residues. The ends lost 5 bases at V and 5 bases at J; junction bases unmatched: 8.

This clonotype was seen at least ten times. The rearrangement uses TRBV18 and TRBJ2-7; 10 bases match TRBD1. V shed 3 bases, J shed 3 bases, and the junction held 2 bases outside the gene matches. Germline-derived CDR1 and CDR2 are KGHSH and LQKENI. This CDR3 is built from 14 residues. The CDR3, as DNA: TGTGCCAGCTCACCCGGACAGGGGGACTACGAGCAGTACTTC. It translates to CASSPGQGDYEQYF. Full variable domain (rest looked up from reference TRBV18 and TRBJ2-7): NAGVMQNPRHLVRRRGQEARLRCSPMKGHSHVYWYRQLPEEGLKFMVYLQKENIIDESGMPKERFSAEFPKEGPSILRIQQVVRGDSAAYFCASSPGQGDYEQYFGPGTRLTVT.

This clonotype was picked up a small number of times. The chain recombines TRBV5-1 with TRBJ2-2; 7 bases map to TRBD2. J lost 1 base, V lost 9 bases, and 3 bases had no gene match. CDR1 is SGHRS and CDR2 is YFSETQ in the germline V gene. This CDR3 is 13 amino acids long. The CDR3 here is CATKRENTGELFF. The CDR3, as DNA: TGCGCCACCAAGCGGGAGAACACCGGGGAGCTGTTTTTT.

This clonotype has a count of ten or more. The rearrangement uses TRBV5-1 and TRBJ2-1, with D maybe TRBD2 (5 bases). This CDR3 region has 14 residues. Germline V lookup: CDR1 SGHRS, CDR2 YFSETQ. Trimming left V 0 bases short and J 6 bases short, with 10 bases between. The DNA for the CDR3 is TGCGCCAGCAGCTTGGAGGTAGCGTCCAATGAGCAGTTCTTC. Translating it yields CASSLEVASNEQFF.

In its sample, this clonotype was seen many times. This chain joins TRBV10-3 and TRBJ2-3, with 7 bases aligning to TRBD2. Trimming removed 0 bases from V and 1 base from J; junction bases left unmatched: 10. The CDR3 totals 18 residues. The germline V gene encodes CDR1 ENHRY and CDR2 SYGVKD. The CDR3 region is CAISESWASGAGTDTQYF. CDR3 nucleotide sequence: TGTGCCATCAGTGAGTCGTGGGCTAGCGGAGCCGGCACAGATACGCAGTATTTT.

This clonotype was seen more than once but under ten times. This sequence joins TRBV15 and TRBJ2-7, with TRBD1 matching over 10 bases. This CDR3 contains 16 residues. The J segment lost 2 bases and the V segment lost 1 base, leaving 5 bases of the junction unmatched. The germline V gene encodes CDR1 LNHNV and CDR2 YYDKDF (reference sequence). In nucleotides, the CDR3 is TGTGCCACCAGCAGAGGTCCCGGGACAGGGGCCTACGAGCAGTACTTC. It codes for CATSRGPGTGAYEQYF. The whole variable domain, remainder taken from reference TRBV15 and TRBJ2-7, is DAMVIQNPRYQVTQFGKPVTLSCSQTLNHNVMYWYQQKSSQAPKLLFHYYDKDFNNEADTPDNFQSRRPNTSFCFLDIRSPGLGDTAMYLCATSRGPGTGAYEQYFGPGTRLTVT.

This clonotype has more than one count but fewer than ten. The chain has TRBV2 and TRBJ2-2; D is undetermined. CDR3 length equals 14 residues. CDR1 SNHLY and CDR2 FYNNEI come from the germline V gene. V was trimmed by 3 bases and J by 3 bases, leaving 8 bases between them. CDR3 protein: CASSDSLDTGELFF. The CDR3, as DNA: TGTGCCAGCAGTGACAGCTTAGACACCGGGGAGCTGTTTTTT.

This clonotype was detected ten times or more. The V gene is TRBV13, the J gene TRBJ2-7; 10 bases are a match to TRBD2. From germline, CDR1 is PRHDT and CDR2 FYEKMQ (reference sequence). This CDR3 contains 17 residues. After removal of 5 bases from V and 0 bases from J, the junction contained 10 bases not matched to a gene. CDR3 bases: TGTGCCAGCAGCGGACGAATGACTAGCGGGCCCTCCTACGAGCAGTACTTC. Amino acids: CASSGRMTSGPSYEQYF.

This clonotype was detected many times. The chain employs TRBV12-3 or TRBV12-4 and TRBJ2-1; the D is unclear. The V end lost 5 bases, the J end lost 8 bases, and 10 bases lay between the germline ends. The CDR3 runs to 12 residues. The CDR3 here is CASSPGVHEQFF. Here the CDR3 DNA reads TGTGCCAGCAGTCCAGGCGTGCATGAGCAGTTCTTC.

The chain recombines TRBV28 with TRBJ1-4; D possibly corresponds to TRBD1 (5 bases). CDR3 length: 13 residues. Germline lookup yields CDR1 MDHEN and CDR2 SYDVKM. V lost 7 bases and J lost 7, with 13 bases in between. CDR3 residues: CASTRGVGEKLFF. The CDR3 coding sequence is TGTGCCAGCACTAGGGGTGTTGGTGAAAAACTGTTTTTT. The full variable domain, in which reference TRBV28 and TRBJ1-4 provide the parts outside the CDR3, is DVKVTQSSRYLVKRTGEKVFLECVQDMDHENMFWYRQDPGLGLRLIYFSYDVKMKEKGDIPEGYSVSREKKERFSLILESASTNQTSMYLCASTRGVGEKLFFGSGTQLSVL.

At least ten counts were recorded for this clonotype. The chain is built from TRBV3-1 and TRBJ2-5; D gene ambiguous. V was clipped by 1 base and J by 6 bases, with 9 bases between them. CDR1 is LGHDT and CDR2 is YNNKEL in the germline V gene (reference sequence). This CDR3 is built from 13 residues. CDR3: CASSQGGSQTQYF. DNA of the CDR3: TGTGCCAGCAGCCAAGGGGGAAGTCAGACCCAGTACTTC.

Note on this clonotype: A clone one base away is much larger, so this may be a read error. The V call is TRBV29-1, the J call TRBJ1-1; D ambiguous. The ends were cut back, 3 bases at V and 4 bases at J, with 12 bases in the middle. Per the germline V gene, CDR1 is SQVTM and CDR2 is ANQGSEA. The CDR3 consists of 13 residues. The CDR3 is CSVELTEGTEAFF. In DNA form, the CDR3 reads TGCAGCGTTGAGTTAACAGAGGGCACTGAAGCTTTCTTT.

A few counts support this clonotype. This chain connects TRBV4-1 to TRBJ2-7; 9 nucleotides align to TRBD1. The CDR3 sequence is 15 residues long. The V gene's germline CDR1 is MGHRA and CDR2 YSYEKL. V lost 0 bases to trimming and J lost 3 bases; unmatched junction nucleotides: 3. CDR3 residues: CASSQEWTGVYEQYF. CDR3 in DNA: TGCGCCAGCAGCCAAGAATGGACAGGGGTCTACGAGCAGTACTTC.

As regards this clonotype: Just one base apart from a much larger clone, this may be a read error. The chain links TRBV11-1 to TRBJ2-2; 11 bases align to TRBD2. The CDR3 sequence is 17 residues long. CDR1 and CDR2 from the germline V gene are SGHAT and FQDESV (reference sequence). CDR3 residues: CASSFGTSGRTSGELFF. The CDR3 DNA is TGCGCCAGCAGCTTCGGGACTAGCGGACGAACCTCCGGGGAGCTGTTTTTT.